This entry features one T cell receptor (beta chain) sequence. The repertoire was sequenced with immunoSEQ multiplex PCR; TCRdb's copy has only in-frame clones and lacks some. This sample carries 75,000 to 90,000 clones, about 89% of them seen once, and the ten largest clones take 7.2%. The sample belongs to a study of control samples from healthy donors and cancer patients. CDR3 length: 11 amino acids. V was clipped by 10 bases and J by 4 bases, with 8 bases between them. The germline V gene has CDR1 ENHRY and CDR2 SYGVKD. This sequence was found in a man between 45 and 60 years old in good health. The chain uses TRBV10-3 and TRBJ1-3, with no clear D. The sequencing sample was made of blood. The CDR3 nucleotides read TGTGCCACACGGCTCGGAAACACCATATATTTT. Translating it yields CATRLGNTIYF.